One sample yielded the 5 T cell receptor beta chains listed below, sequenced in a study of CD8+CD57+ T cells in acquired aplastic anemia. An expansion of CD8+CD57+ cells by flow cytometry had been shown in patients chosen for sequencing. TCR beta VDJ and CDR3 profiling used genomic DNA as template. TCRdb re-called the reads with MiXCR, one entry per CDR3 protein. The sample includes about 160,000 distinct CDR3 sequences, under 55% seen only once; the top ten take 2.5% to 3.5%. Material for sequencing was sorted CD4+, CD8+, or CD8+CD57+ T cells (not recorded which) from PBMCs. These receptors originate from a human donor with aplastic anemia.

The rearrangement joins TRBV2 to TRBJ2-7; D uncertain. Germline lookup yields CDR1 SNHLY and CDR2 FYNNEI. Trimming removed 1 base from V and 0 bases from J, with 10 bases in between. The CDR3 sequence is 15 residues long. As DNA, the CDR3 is TGTGCCAGCAGTGAAGGGGTTCTAAGCTCCTACGAGCAGTACTTC. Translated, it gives CASSEGVLSSYEQYF.

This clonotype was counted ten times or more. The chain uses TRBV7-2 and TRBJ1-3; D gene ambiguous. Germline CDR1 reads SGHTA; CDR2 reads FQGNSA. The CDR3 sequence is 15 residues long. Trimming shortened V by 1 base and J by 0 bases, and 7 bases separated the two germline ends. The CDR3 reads CASSLVAGSGNTIYF. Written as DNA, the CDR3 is TGTGCCAGCAGCTTAGTTGCAGGCTCTGGAAACACCATATATTTT.

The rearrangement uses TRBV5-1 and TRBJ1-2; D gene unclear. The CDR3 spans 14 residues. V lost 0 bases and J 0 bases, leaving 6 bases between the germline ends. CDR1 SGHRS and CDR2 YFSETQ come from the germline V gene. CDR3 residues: CASSLGGTNYGYTF. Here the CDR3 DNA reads TGCGCCAGCAGCTTGGGAGGGACTAACTATGGCTACACCTTC.

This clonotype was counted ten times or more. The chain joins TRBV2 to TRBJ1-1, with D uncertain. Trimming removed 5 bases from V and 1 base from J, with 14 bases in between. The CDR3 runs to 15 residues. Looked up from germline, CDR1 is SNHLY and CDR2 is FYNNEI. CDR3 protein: CASSRVVFTNTEAFF. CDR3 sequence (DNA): TGTGCCAGCAGTAGGGTTGTTTTCACGAACACTGAAGCTTTCTTT.

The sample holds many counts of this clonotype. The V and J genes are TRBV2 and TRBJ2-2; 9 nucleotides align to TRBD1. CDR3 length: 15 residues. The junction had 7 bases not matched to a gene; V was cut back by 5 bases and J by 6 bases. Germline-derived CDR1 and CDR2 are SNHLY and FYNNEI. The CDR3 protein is CASSTGTGSPGELFF. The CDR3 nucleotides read TGTGCCAGCAGTACCGGGACAGGGTCCCCCGGGGAGCTGTTTTTT.